One sample yielded the 25 T cell receptor beta chains listed below, sequenced in a study of cytomegalovirus exposure and HLA in healthy donors. It was with 60 Vbeta and 13 Jbeta primers that the PCR ran. Profiling relied on immunoSEQ multiplex PCR, and the TCRdb table lists in-frame clones only, not all of them. The table records about 96,000 clones, more than 65% of them present only once. Sequencing was carried out using PBMCs. Receptors were obtained from a man aged 30 to 39 in good health and CMV-seronegative.

The chain joins TRBV27 to TRBJ2-3, with unresolved D. The V gene lost 8 bases and the J gene lost 0 bases, with 6 bases spanning the gap. Per the germline V gene, CDR1 is MNHEY and CDR2 is SMNVEV (reference sequence). The CDR3 is 12 residues long. The CDR3 sequence: CASVSSTDTQYF. In nucleotides, the CDR3 is TGTGCCAGCGTATCTAGCACAGATACGCAGTATTTT.

The chain joins TRBV18 to TRBJ1-3; D is unclear. CDR3 length equals 16 residues. The V end lost 4 bases, the J end lost 0 bases, and 13 bases lay between the germline ends. Germline lookup yields CDR1 KGHSH and CDR2 LQKENI. Here the CDR3 DNA reads TGTGCCAGCTCACGTCGAGGAAGCCTCTCTGGAAACACCATATATTTT. Translation: CASSRRGSLSGNTIYF.

A single count supports this clone. The chain has TRBV7-9 and TRBJ2-1; TRBD2 matches at 7 bases. Germline CDR1 and CDR2: SEHNR and FQNEAQ (reference sequence). The CDR3 consists of 14 residues. After removal of 6 bases from V and 10 bases from J, the junction contained 12 bases not matched to a gene. CDR3 protein: CASRQTAGVGEQFF. In nucleotides, the CDR3 is TGTGCCAGCAGACAAACGGCGGGGGTCGGGGAGCAGTTCTTC.

J is TRBJ2-7 and V is TRBV4-3; maybe TRBD2 (8 bases). Germline V gene data show CDR1 as LGHNA and CDR2 as YSLEER. The CDR3 runs to 20 residues. The germline V and J ends were trimmed by 0 bases and 2 bases, with 26 bases remaining between them. The CDR3 loop reads CASSQDQRPGRGHHPYEQYF. The CDR3, as DNA: TGCGCCAGCAGCCAAGATCAGCGCCCCGGGAGGGGGCATCACCCCTACGAGCAGTACTTC.

This CDR3 reads CASSLDGAMIYTF. The CDR3 DNA sequence: TGTGCCAGCAGCCTGGACGGTGCTATGATATACACCTTC. This rearrangement joins TRBV5-4 to TRBJ1-2; D remains ambiguous. Trimming removed 4 bases at V and 11 bases at J, with 18 bases between. CDR1 and CDR2 (germline): SGHNT, YYREEE (reference sequence). The CDR3 contains 13 residues.

The chain couples TRBV5-1 to TRBJ2-3, with 9 bases lining up with TRBD2. CDR1 SGHRS and CDR2 YFSETQ come from the germline V gene. The CDR3 totals 14 residues. The trim removed 4 bases at V and 2 bases at J, leaving 2 bases unmatched. For the CDR3, the DNA is TGCGCCAGCAGCGGCGGGGGGGCCACAGATACGCAGTATTTT. This codes for CASSGGGATDTQYF.

This chain's CDR3 is CSVEDRNYGYTF. CDR3 nucleotide sequence: TGCAGCGTTGAAGACAGGAACTATGGCTACACCTTC. The chain has TRBV29-1 and TRBJ1-2, with no clear D. CDR1 and CDR2 (germline): SQVTM, ANQGSEA. The CDR3 sequence is 12 residues long. V dropped 0 bases and J dropped 2 bases, with 4 bases sitting between them. The variable domain in full, with the rest retrieved from reference TRBV29-1 and TRBJ1-2, is SAVISQKPSRDICQRGTSLTIQCQVDSQVTMMFWYRQQPGQSLTLIATANQGSEATYESGFVIDKFPISRPNLTFSTLTVSNMSPEDSSIYLCSVEDRNYGYTFGSGTRLTVV.

The chain recombines TRBV5-1 with TRBJ1-6, with D possibly TRBD1 on 6 matching bases. Germline CDR1 and CDR2: SGHRS and YFSETQ. This CDR3 is built from 16 residues. Trimming took off 4 bases at V and 6 bases at J, with 17 bases between the two ends. The DNA of the CDR3 is TGCGCCAGCAGCAGGGAACCCGGGACAATTAATTCACCCCTCCACTTT. Translation gives CASSREPGTINSPLHF.

The chain recombines TRBV19 with TRBJ2-7; no reliable D call. Germline CDR1 reads LNHDA; CDR2 reads SQIVND (reference sequence). The CDR3 covers 12 residues. V lost 6 bases and J lost 5, with 11 bases in between. The CDR3 loop is CASSGPIDEQYF. CDR3 bases: TGTGCCAGTAGCGGTCCTATCGACGAGCAGTACTTC. The full variable domain, in which reference TRBV19 and TRBJ2-7 provide the parts outside the CDR3, is DGGITQSPKYLFRKEGQNVTLSCEQNLNHDAMYWYRQDPGQGLRLIYYSQIVNDFQKGDIAEGYSVSREKKESFPLTVTSAQKNPTAFYLCASSGPIDEQYFGPGTRLTVT.

V gene TRBV2 combines with J gene TRBJ1-1; 9 positions match TRBD1. J was trimmed by 1 base and V by 4 bases; bases with no gene match: 4. The CDR3 is 15 amino acids. CDR1 and CDR2 from the germline V gene are SNHLY and FYNNEI. In DNA form, the CDR3 reads TGTGCCAGCAGTGTTCCGGACAGGGGGAACACTGAAGCTTTCTTT. It yields the protein CASSVPDRGNTEAFF.

This chain connects TRBV11-3 to TRBJ2-1, with 10 bases lining up with TRBD1. CDR3 length equals 15 residues. Per germline, CDR1 SGHNT and CDR2 YENEEA. V lost 1 base and J lost 3; bases outside the gene matches: 0. The CDR3 DNA reads TGTGCCAGCAGCTTAGGGACAGGGGGCTACAATGAGCAGTTCTTC. This codes for CASSLGTGGYNEQFF.

This chain links TRBV18 with TRBJ2-5; 8 nucleotides match TRBD2. The CDR3 runs to 15 residues. Germline CDR1 and CDR2: KGHSH and LQKENI. V lost 3 bases, J lost 4 bases, and 7 bases stayed unmatched. CDR3 sequence reads: CASSPPRGGRETQYF. The CDR3, as DNA: TGTGCCAGCTCACCCCCCCGGGGGGGCCGAGAGACCCAGTACTTC.

The chain's CDR3 is CASSQGSGGLETQYF. CDR3 DNA sequence: TGTGCCAGCAGCCAAGGGTCAGGGGGCTTGGAGACCCAGTACTTC. The V gene is TRBV4-2, the J gene TRBJ2-5; 8 positions match TRBD1. The V and J ends lost 1 base and 5 bases, in that order; junction bases with no gene match: 6. The germline V gene has CDR1 LGHNA and CDR2 YNFKEQ. The CDR3 covers 15 residues.

The rearrangement joins TRBV10-2 to TRBJ1-1; D possibly corresponds to TRBD1 (6 bases). Germline V gene data show CDR1 as WSHSY and CDR2 as SAAADI. This CDR3 contains 13 residues. The V end lost 5 bases, the J end lost 7 bases, and 14 bases lay between the germline ends. The CDR3 coding sequence is TGCGCCAGCAGTCGAGGACAGATAATTGAAGCTTTCTTT. The encoded protein is CASSRGQIIEAFF.

The gene calls are TRBV5-1 and TRBJ1-3; D ambiguous. Trimming pared 0 bases from V and 2 bases from J, leaving 9 bases between. Per germline, CDR1 SGHRS and CDR2 YFSETQ. This CDR3 has 15 residues. Here the CDR3 reads CASSLDPPAGNTIYF. CDR3 sequence (DNA): TGCGCCAGCAGCTTGGACCCGCCAGCTGGAAACACCATATATTTT.

This chain connects TRBV19 to TRBJ2-7; TRBD1 aligns across 8 bases. From germline, CDR1 is LNHDA and CDR2 SQIVND (reference sequence). With V trimmed by 5 bases and J by 3 bases, 9 bases remained unmatched. The CDR3 spans 15 residues. The CDR3 sequence is CASSPGTGTIYEQYF. In DNA, the CDR3 is TGTGCCAGTAGTCCCGGGACAGGTACAATCTACGAGCAGTACTTC.

V usage is TRBV28 and J usage is TRBJ2-1, with D perhaps matching TRBD2 (5 bases). V dropped 6 bases and J dropped 5 bases, with 23 bases sitting between them. Germline values: CDR1 MDHEN, CDR2 SYDVKM. This CDR3 has 17 residues. The DNA for the CDR3 is TGTGCCAGCAGATCCCTGCTAGCCTCCCTCACCCACAATGAGCAGTTCTTC. Its protein is CASRSLLASLTHNEQFF.

The chain is built from TRBV5-8 and TRBJ2-3; TRBD1 aligns across 7 bases. There are 14 residues in the CDR3. Germline V gene lookup returns CDR1 SGHTS and CDR2 YDEGEE. The V segment lost 2 bases and the J segment 3 bases; nucleotides outside the gene matches: 3. CDR3 sequence reads: CASSFDRATDTQYF. Written as DNA, the CDR3 is TGTGCCAGCAGCTTCGACAGGGCGACAGATACGCAGTATTTT.

The J gene is TRBJ1-2, the V gene TRBV28; a weak D match, TRBD1 (6 bases). Germline V gene data show CDR1 as MDHEN and CDR2 as SYDVKM. V was pared by 2 bases and J by 3 bases, with 13 bases between. The CDR3 is made up of 15 amino acids. In nucleotides, the CDR3 is TGTGCCAGCAGTTTAACCAGGGGACGTTACTATGGCTACACCTTC. Translated: CASSLTRGRYYGYTF.

The chain has TRBV28 and TRBJ1-2; no reliable D call. The V and J ends lost 8 bases and 4 bases respectively, with 20 bases between them. The CDR3 spans 15 residues. Germline V gene sequence: CDR1 MDHEN, CDR2 SYDVKM. CDR3 nucleotides: TGTGCCAGCGATGATCCGGCCAGGTCACGCTATGGCTACACCTTC. Protein: CASDDPARSRYGYTF.

This clone showed up just a few times. The rearrangement joins TRBV19 to TRBJ1-5; D is undetermined. The CDR3 length is 16 residues. The germline V gene has CDR1 LNHDA and CDR2 SQIVND (reference sequence). V dropped 3 bases and J dropped 3 bases, with 15 bases sitting between them. The DNA of the CDR3 is TGTGCCAGTAGTATGAAGTGGCGGACTTCCAATCAGCCCCAGCATTTT. This sequence encodes CASSMKWRTSNQPQHF.

This chain links TRBV19 with TRBJ1-1, with 9 nucleotides matching TRBD1. CDR3 length: 17 amino acids. Trimming took 4 bases from V and 0 from J; bases not matched to a gene: 9. Germline V gene data show CDR1 as LNHDA and CDR2 as SQIVND (reference sequence). The DNA of the CDR3 is TGTGCCAGTAGTAAACAGGGGGCTTTCTTACTGAACACTGAAGCTTTCTTT. Its translation: CASSKQGAFLLNTEAFF.

This clone was counted once. The chain uses TRBV5-4 and TRBJ2-2; 7 nucleotides agree with TRBD1. V gave up 2 bases and J gave up 0 bases; unmatched junction bases: 7. This CDR3 is 17 amino acids long. CDR1 is SGHNT, CDR2 YYREEE, per germline (reference sequence). The DNA for the CDR3 is TGTGCCAGCAGCTTACCGTCCGGGACAGCGAACACCGGGGAGCTGTTTTTT. Amino acid sequence: CASSLPSGTANTGELFF.

The genes are TRBV30 and TRBJ1-5; weak D call: TRBD1 (6 bases). The CDR3 is 15 residues long. The germline V gene encodes CDR1 GTSNPN and CDR2 SVGIG (reference sequence). The ends were cut back, 5 bases at V and 5 bases at J, with 19 bases in the middle. CDR3 sequence reads: CAWGRPDRRHQPQHF. The CDR3 DNA follows: TGTGCCTGGGGCCGCCCAGACAGGAGACATCAGCCCCAGCATTTT.

The chain has TRBV28 and TRBJ2-1; 7 nucleotides align to TRBD2. CDR3 size: 13 residues. Germline values: CDR1 MDHEN, CDR2 SYDVKM. V lost 5 bases, J lost 7 bases, and 5 bases stayed unmatched. CDR3 in amino acids: CASSGTTRNEQFF. As DNA, the CDR3 is TGTGCCAGCAGTGGGACTACCCGTAATGAGCAGTTCTTC.